This T cell receptor beta chain was identified in a study of blood T cell repertoires in COVID-19. The wider study: The United States, Italy and Spain were the sources of the acute and convalescent COVID-19 samples.

In the source study's methods: Estimation of nucleated cell counts relied on the amplification of reference gene primers. The table came from immunoSEQ multiplex PCR; TCRdb's copy has only in-frame clones and leaves some out. V and J calls and clone size follow that table, whereas D and trimming were derived from the DNA. The sample lists about 170,000 clones, roughly 85% occurring once. Germline assignment: CDR1 SGHRS and CDR2 YFSETQ. V trimming: 4 bases; J trimming: 2 bases; junction bases outside the gene matches: 8. The CDR3 contains 16 residues. Those enrolled, adults aged roughly 18 to 89 years, came from 20 to 25 US areas. Cohorts were determined from participant-reported clinical history.

J is TRBJ2-2 and V is TRBV5-1; TRBD2 aligns across 7 bases. The sequencing sample was made of PBMCs or T cells enriched from blood (not recorded which). The origin of this receptor is a woman aged 65 to 85 in a cohort exposed to, infected with or recovered from COVID-19 (not recorded which). The CDR3 sequence: CASSLQAGSNTGELFF. CDR3 sequence (DNA): TGCGCCAGCAGCCTGCAAGCGGGATCCAACACCGGGGAGCTGTTTTTT.